These 14 T cell receptor beta chains share one sample of origin, sequenced in a study of T cells in Graves' hyperthyroidism and ophthalmopathy. TCR beta CDR3 sequences were amplified from RNA transcripts. The HTBI primer set drove a first-round RT-PCR of the TCR CDR3. Each CDR3 protein is one row after TCRdb ran MiXCR on the multiplex PCR reads. The sample lists approximately 500,000 distinct CDR3 sequences, 35% to 55% occurring once. Source material: peripheral blood or thyroid tissue (not recorded which). These receptors were collected from a woman in her late teens or twenties with Graves' hyperthyroidism.

This clonotype was observed many times. CDR3 in amino acids: CATRSPSTDTQYF. The CDR3 bases are TGTGCCACTAGGAGCCCGAGCACAGATACGCAGTATTTT. V is TRBV24-1 and J is TRBJ2-3; the D is unclear. The V gene's germline CDR1 is KGHDR and CDR2 SFDVKD. This CDR3 region has 13 residues. V dropped 10 bases and J dropped 0 bases, with 10 bases sitting between them.

To note about this clonotype: No DNA is shown, since the ends of the CDR3 on it are uncertain; the CDR3 is the one TCRdb lists. This chain links TRBV2 with TRBJ1-1; TRBD1, as called in the table, went unchecked against the DNA. Both ends counted, the CDR3 spans 24 residues. Germline V gives CDR1 SNHLY, CDR2 FYNNEI. The CDR3 spells CASSGDSALYLCASSLDGGTEAFF.

This chain uses TRBV29-1 with TRBJ1-2; maybe TRBD1 (5 bases). This CDR3 has 15 amino acids. Trimming removed 0 bases from V and 4 bases from J, with 15 bases in between. Germline-derived CDR1 and CDR2 are SQVTM and ANQGSEA. CDR3 nucleotide sequence: TGCAGCGTTGAAGATCAGGAGGGGCGGAGCTATGGCTACACCTTC. Amino acid sequence: CSVEDQEGRSYGYTF.

Many counts were recorded for this clonotype. The chain couples TRBV19 to TRBJ1-5, with TRBD1 matching over 9 bases. There are 14 residues in the CDR3. Germline CDR1 reads LNHDA; CDR2 reads SQIVND (reference sequence). The ends lost 6 bases at V and 6 bases at J; junction bases unmatched: 6. This CDR3 is CASRGTGLGQPQHF. The CDR3, as DNA: TGTGCCAGTAGGGGGACAGGGCTGGGTCAGCCCCAGCATTTT.

In its sample, this clonotype was seen once. The J gene is TRBJ1-1, the V gene TRBV20-1; TRBD1 might be the D (6 bases). Per the germline V gene, CDR1 is DFQATT and CDR2 is SNEGSKA (reference sequence). The CDR3 loop spans 13 amino acids. V gave up 5 bases and J gave up 3 bases, with 13 bases separating them. The CDR3 loop reads CSARREGDTEAFF. The CDR3, as DNA: TGCAGTGCTCGGAGGGAGGGGGACACTGAAGCTTTCTTT.

This chain uses TRBV20-1 with TRBJ2-7; 9 bases fit TRBD2. CDR1 is DFQATT, CDR2 SNEGSKA, per germline (reference sequence). The CDR3 contains 14 residues. V dropped 1 base and J dropped 5; count of bases not matched to a gene: 6. The CDR3 sequence is CSARVIAGDHEQYF. Here the CDR3 DNA reads TGCAGTGCTAGAGTTATAGCGGGAGACCACGAGCAGTACTTC.

The chain carries TRBV28 and TRBJ2-7, with 10 bases aligning to TRBD2. CDR1 is MDHEN and CDR2 is SYDVKM in the germline V gene. The V segment lost 8 bases and the J segment 5 bases; nucleotides outside the gene matches: 12. This CDR3 has 15 amino acids. The CDR3: CASWGLASTTHEQYF. DNA of the CDR3: TGTGCCAGCTGGGGACTAGCGTCCACAACCCACGAGCAGTACTTC.

This clonotype was observed at least ten times. The chain uses TRBV20-1 and TRBJ2-1; 8 bases agree with TRBD2. The junction had 3 bases not matched to a gene; V was cut back by 0 bases and J by 2 bases. The CDR3 covers 15 residues. Germline V gene lookup returns CDR1 DFQATT and CDR2 SNEGSKA (reference sequence). The CDR3 here is CSARDRGRPYNEQFF. CDR3 DNA: TGCAGTGCTAGAGATCGCGGGAGGCCCTACAATGAGCAGTTCTTC.

This clonotype was detected only once. The chain joins TRBV10-3 to TRBJ1-3; D unresolved. CDR1 and CDR2 from the germline V gene are ENHRY and SYGVKD. The length of the CDR3 is 15 residues. Deletions cut 7 bases from V and 0 bases from J, with 13 bases between. The CDR3 loop is CAITPGIFSGNTIYF. As DNA, the CDR3 is TGTGCCATCACCCCCGGGATATTCTCTGGAAACACCATATATTTT.

This chain joins TRBV7-9 and TRBJ1-1, with D unresolved. This CDR3 is built from 16 residues. The V end lost 3 bases, the J end lost 2 bases, and 16 bases lay between the germline ends. Per the germline V gene, CDR1 is SEHNR and CDR2 is FQNEAQ (reference sequence). DNA for the CDR3: TGTGCCAGCAGCTTGGCGGCACTAGCGGGAAACACTGAAGCTTTCTTT. Translation gives CASSLAALAGNTEAFF.

This clonotype came up many times. CDR3: CAISFRDTYTEAFF. DNA of the CDR3: TGTGCCATCAGTTTCCGGGACACCTACACTGAAGCTTTCTTT. The rearrangement uses TRBV10-3 and TRBJ1-1, with a tentative D call TRBD1 (6 bases). Trimming removed 5 bases from V and 3 bases from J, with 13 bases in between. Germline CDR1 is ENHRY and CDR2 is SYGVKD. CDR3 length equals 14 residues.

The chain couples TRBV7-6 to TRBJ2-5; D call uncertain. CDR1 is SGHVS, CDR2 FNYEAQ, per germline. Trimming removed 3 bases from V and 9 bases from J, with 11 bases in between. This CDR3 comprises 12 residues. CDR3 DNA sequence: TGTGCCAGCAGCTTTAGTGGTGGGCCCCAGTACTTC. Its translation: CASSFSGGPQYF.

This chain's CDR3 is CASSSSDRRYEQYF. CDR3 DNA sequence: TGTGCCAGCAGTTCGTCGGACAGGCGATACGAGCAGTACTTC. This chain joins TRBV12-3 or TRBV12-4 and TRBJ2-7, with 7 positions matching TRBD1. With 4 bases clipped from V and 4 bases from J, the junction kept 7 bases outside the gene matches. The CDR3 has 14 amino acids.

This clonotype was counted ten times or more. The chain employs TRBV5-1 and TRBJ2-2, with a weak D call TRBD2 (6 bases). The CDR3 sequence is 19 residues long. CDR1 SGHRS and CDR2 YFSETQ come from the germline V gene. V was clipped by 4 bases and J by 5 bases, with 27 bases between them. The CDR3 loop is CASSVLASTSLGGTGELFF. CDR3 nucleotides: TGCGCCAGCAGCGTTTTGGCCTCCACGTCCCTCGGGGGTACCGGGGAGCTGTTTTTT. The complete variable domain, with remaining parts taken from reference TRBV5-1 and TRBJ2-2, reads KAGVTQTPRYLIKTRGQQVTLSCSPISGHRSVSWYQQTPGQGLQFLFEYFSETQRNKGNFPGRFSGRQFSNSRSEMNVSTLELGDSALYLCASSVLASTSLGGTGELFFGEGSRLTVL.